This record looks at one T cell receptor (beta chain) sequence and its context. The data derive from a study of shared T cell receptors in the human thymus. Profiling relied on immunoSEQ multiplex PCR, and the TCRdb table lists in-frame clones only, not all of them. This sample has around 68,000 clones, with roughly 96% found just once. V was pared by 9 bases and J by 3 bases, with 15 bases of the junction left unmatched. The CDR3 loop spans 16 amino acids. CDR1 and CDR2 from the germline V gene are LNHDA and SQIVND (reference sequence). Specimen: thymocytes. The rearrangement links TRBV19 to TRBJ1-2, with 8 bases fitting TRBD1. The TCR was taken from a human donor. Written as DNA, the CDR3 is TGTGCCAGGGACTGGGCAGGGGGCCCGGCGGACTATGGCTACACCTTC. Translated, it gives CARDWAGGPADYGYTF.